Listed here are 7 T cell receptor beta chains from one sample, sequenced in a study of shared clonotypes between healthy human individuals. Data came from immunoSEQ multiplex PCR; TCRdb stores just in-frame clones and leaves some out. Found here are hundreds of thousands of clones, about 78% of them singletons; the top ten hold around 1.8%. The sequenced sample consisted of memory CD4+ T cells sorted from blood. Indicated subset: CD45RA-negative fraction. These receptors originate from a woman aged 25-40 years in good health.

This clone was seen only once. The chain recombines TRBV7-7 with TRBJ2-3, with TRBD2 matching 11 bases. The junction had 4 bases not matched to a gene; V was cut back by 4 bases and J by 4 bases. This CDR3 is built from 15 residues. CDR1 and CDR2 (germline): SSHAT, FNYEAQ (reference sequence). The CDR3 DNA reads as TGTGCCAGCAGCTCCACTAGCGGGAGTGCAGATACGCAGTATTTT. Amino acid sequence: CASSSTSGSADTQYF.

V is TRBV2 and J is TRBJ2-7; 9 bases line up with TRBD1. The CDR3 spans 20 residues. In germline, CDR1 is SNHLY, CDR2 FYNNEI. Trimming cost V 6 bases and J 1 base; bases outside gene matches: 22. The CDR3 bases are TGTGCCAGCAGACGTATAAGCCCATCCACCGGGACAGGGCGATCCTACGAGCAGTACTTC. It specifies CASRRISPSTGTGRSYEQYF.

In DNA form, the CDR3 reads TGTGCCAGTAAACGGGGGGCCACTGAAGCTTTCTTT. Translation: CASKRGATEAFF. The rearrangement links TRBV25-1 to TRBJ1-1; tentatively, D is TRBD1 (6 bases). V was cut by 9 bases and J by 4 bases, with 12 bases left in between. There are 12 residues in the CDR3. CDR1 and CDR2 (germline): MGHDK, SYGVNS.

This chain uses TRBV4-2 with TRBJ2-7, with 10 bases that match TRBD2. The germline CDR1 and CDR2 sequences are LGHNA and YNFKEQ. The trim removed 0 bases at V and 6 bases at J, leaving 8 bases unmatched. This CDR3 has 16 residues. The CDR3 reads CASSQDWSGRAAEQYF. CDR3 DNA: TGTGCCAGCAGCCAAGATTGGAGCGGGAGGGCCGCCGAGCAGTACTTC.

The genes are TRBV4-2 and TRBJ1-2; 7 bases line up with TRBD1. V was clipped by 2 bases and J by 7 bases; unmatched bases: 4. Germline-derived CDR1 and CDR2 are LGHNA and YNFKEQ. The CDR3 is 13 amino acids. CDR3: CASSQNRGRGYTF. For the CDR3, the DNA is TGTGCCAGCAGCCAAAACAGGGGTCGTGGCTACACCTTC.

This chain connects TRBV7-9 to TRBJ2-5; 12 bases align to TRBD2. The germline V gene encodes CDR1 SEHNR and CDR2 FQNEAQ (reference sequence). V shed 5 bases, J shed 1 base, and the junction held 5 bases outside the gene matches. The CDR3 is 16 residues long. The CDR3, as DNA: TGTGCCAGCAGCCTAGGACTAGCGGGAACCCAAGAGACCCAGTACTTC. Translating gives CASSLGLAGTQETQYF.

This sequence joins TRBV29-1 and TRBJ2-1, with 8 bases lining up with TRBD2. This CDR3 spans 14 amino acids. With 6 bases clipped from V and 6 bases from J, the junction kept 10 bases outside the gene matches. CDR1 and CDR2 (germline): SQVTM, ANQGSEA. The CDR3 DNA is TGCAGCGTGGCCGGGACTAGGCTTGCCAATGAGCAGTTCTTC. Its translation: CSVAGTRLANEQFF.